These T cell receptor beta chains were read from a single sample in a study of cytomegalovirus exposure and HLA in healthy donors. Profiled with immunoSEQ multiplex PCR; TCRdb holds only in-frame clones, not every one. This repertoire comprises 65,000 to 90,000 clones; its ten largest clones make up 2.4%. Sequencing was carried out using PBMCs. The receptors originated from a female donor in good health and CMV-seropositive. The CDR3 runs from the conserved cysteine through the conserved F or W. Each record gives: V gene, J gene, D gene, CDR3 DNA, CDR3 protein. D genes are given only for firm matches.

v_gene: TRBV6-1; j_gene: TRBJ2-7; d_gene: -; CDR3nt: TGTGCCAGCAGTGAAAGGCGGAGCGCTTCCTACGAGCAGTACTTC; CDR3aa: CASSERRSASYEQYF
v_gene: TRBV18; j_gene: TRBJ2-3; d_gene: TRBD2; CDR3nt: TGTGCCAGCTCACCCAAAGGGGAGGGCACGCAGTATTTT; CDR3aa: CASSPKGEGTQYF
v_gene: TRBV6-5; j_gene: TRBJ2-3; d_gene: -; CDR3nt: TGTGCCAGCAGTTACTCTTTAGCGGATACGCAGTATTTT; CDR3aa: CASSYSLADTQYF
v_gene: TRBV5-6; j_gene: TRBJ2-7; d_gene: TRBD1; CDR3nt: TGTGCCAGCAGCTTGGACCTGGGACAGGGAATTACCTACGAGCAGTACTTC; CDR3aa: CASSLDLGQGITYEQYF
v_gene: TRBV9; j_gene: TRBJ1-1; d_gene: TRBD1; CDR3nt: TGTGCCAGCAGCGCGAGAGGGGGACAGGCGAACACTGAAGCTTTCTTT; CDR3aa: CASSARGGQANTEAFF
v_gene: TRBV5-6; j_gene: TRBJ2-5; d_gene: -; CDR3nt: TGTGCCAGCAGCTTGGGAGGGTACCAAGAGACCCAGTACTTC; CDR3aa: CASSLGGYQETQYF
v_gene: TRBV10-3; j_gene: TRBJ1-6; d_gene: TRBD1; CDR3nt: TGTGCCATCAGTGGGACAGGGTCAATGCAGTCACCCCTCCACTTT; CDR3aa: CAISGTGSMQSPLHF
v_gene: TRBV4-3; j_gene: TRBJ2-2; d_gene: TRBD2; CDR3nt: TGCGCCAGCAGCCAATCGGGGGGAGCGGGAGGTATTCAGGGGGAGCTGTTTTTT; CDR3aa: CASSQSGGAGGIQGELFF
v_gene: TRBV4-3; j_gene: TRBJ2-1; d_gene: TRBD2; CDR3nt: TGCGCCAGCAGCCGCTGGACTAGCGGCAATGAGCAGTTCTTC; CDR3aa: CASSRWTSGNEQFF
v_gene: TRBV10-3; j_gene: TRBJ2-2; d_gene: -; CDR3nt: TGTGCCATAGGACAGAACACCGGGGAGCTGTTTTTT; CDR3aa: CAIGQNTGELFF
v_gene: TRBV4-2; j_gene: TRBJ2-1; d_gene: -; CDR3nt: TGTGCCAGCAGCCCCGCATTAGGACTCTACGGGGGTGGTGAGCAGTTCTTC; CDR3aa: CASSPALGLYGGGEQFF
v_gene: TRBV18; j_gene: TRBJ2-1; d_gene: TRBD1; CDR3nt: TGTGCCAGCTCACCACTAGGGACAGATAATGAGCAGTTCTTC; CDR3aa: CASSPLGTDNEQFF
v_gene: TRBV2; j_gene: TRBJ2-1; d_gene: TRBD2; CDR3nt: TGTGCCAGCAGCTCGGGGCTAGCGGGGGCCCCCCAGTTCTTC; CDR3aa: CASSSGLAGAPQFF
v_gene: TRBV6-5; j_gene: TRBJ1-1; d_gene: -; CDR3nt: TGTGCCAGCACCGACGGGGGGGGCACTGAAGCTTTCTTT; CDR3aa: CASTDGGGTEAFF
v_gene: TRBV5-1; j_gene: TRBJ1-6; d_gene: TRBD1; CDR3nt: TGCGCCAGCAGCCCTGGCGGGACAGGGGTAGTTTCACCCCTCCACTTT; CDR3aa: CASSPGGTGVVSPLHF
v_gene: TRBV4-2; j_gene: TRBJ2-2; d_gene: TRBD1; CDR3nt: TGTGCCAGCAGCCAATACATACAGGGGGCAGCTCCCGGGGAGCTGTTTTTT; CDR3aa: CASSQYIQGAAPGELFF
v_gene: TRBV5-1; j_gene: TRBJ2-7; d_gene: -; CDR3nt: TGCGCCAGCAGCTGGAATGTCCAGGGGGGTGAGCAGTACTTC; CDR3aa: CASSWNVQGGEQYF
v_gene: TRBV6-5; j_gene: TRBJ1-4; d_gene: TRBD1; CDR3nt: TGTGCCAGCACTGACAGGGGGCGGGAAAAACTGTTTTTT; CDR3aa: CASTDRGREKLFF
v_gene: TRBV2; j_gene: TRBJ2-3; d_gene: -; CDR3nt: TGTGCCAGCAGTGAACAGGGGACGCAGTATTTT; CDR3aa: CASSEQGTQYF
v_gene: TRBV5-5; j_gene: TRBJ2-5; d_gene: TRBD2; CDR3nt: TGTGCCAGCAGCTGGACTAGCGGGAGGAGGGAAGAGACCCAGTACTTC; CDR3aa: CASSWTSGRREETQYF
v_gene: TRBV27; j_gene: TRBJ1-4; d_gene: TRBD1; CDR3nt: TGTGCCAGCAGCCAGACAGGGCCAGGAGTGGGAGCTAATGAAAAACTGTTTTTT; CDR3aa: CASSQTGPGVGANEKLFF
v_gene: TRBV6-5; j_gene: TRBJ1-1; d_gene: -; CDR3nt: TGTGCCAGCAGGTCCTCAGGGTATCCTGAAGCTTTCTTT; CDR3aa: CASRSSGYPEAFF
v_gene: TRBV6-6; j_gene: TRBJ2-7; d_gene: TRBD1; CDR3nt: TGTGCCAGCAGTCTAAGCGGACAGGCTCGATGGGAGCAGTACTTC; CDR3aa: CASSLSGQARWEQYF
v_gene: TRBV4-3; j_gene: TRBJ1-1; d_gene: TRBD1; CDR3nt: TGCGCCAGCAGCCAGGACAGGGGGCTTTACACTGAAGCTTTCTTT; CDR3aa: CASSQDRGLYTEAFF
v_gene: TRBV5-4; j_gene: TRBJ1-2; d_gene: TRBD1; CDR3nt: TGTGCCAGCAGCTCAGACAGGGGTGATTTCCATGGCTACACCTTC; CDR3aa: CASSSDRGDFHGYTF
v_gene: TRBV5-4; j_gene: TRBJ1-5; d_gene: TRBD1; CDR3nt: TGTGCCAGCAGCTTGGGGACAGGAAATCAGCCCCAGCATTTT; CDR3aa: CASSLGTGNQPQHF
v_gene: TRBV30; j_gene: TRBJ2-7; d_gene: TRBD1; CDR3nt: TGTGCCTGGATGTATGGCGGGACAGGGGCCTACGAGCAGTACTTC; CDR3aa: CAWMYGGTGAYEQYF
v_gene: TRBV30; j_gene: TRBJ1-1; d_gene: TRBD1; CDR3nt: TGTGCCTGGTCCTATGGACAGGGTGGCACTGAAGATTTCTTT; CDR3aa: CAWSYGQGGTEDFF
v_gene: TRBV28; j_gene: TRBJ1-2; d_gene: TRBD1; CDR3nt: TGTGCCAGCAGTCGACAGGGGGAGAACTATGGCTACACCTTC; CDR3aa: CASSRQGENYGYTF
v_gene: TRBV28; j_gene: TRBJ2-2; d_gene: -; CDR3nt: TGTGCCAGCAGTTTACCAACAGTCGGCACCGGGGAGCTGTTTTTT; CDR3aa: CASSLPTVGTGELFF
v_gene: TRBV7-6; j_gene: TRBJ1-2; d_gene: -; CDR3nt: TGTGCCAGCAGCCGAACAGTGGACTATGGCTACACCTTC; CDR3aa: CASSRTVDYGYTF
v_gene: TRBV4-1; j_gene: TRBJ1-2; d_gene: -; CDR3nt: TGCGCCAGCAGCCTTGAGAGACAGGCTAACTATGGCTACACCTTC; CDR3aa: CASSLERQANYGYTF
v_gene: TRBV25-1; j_gene: TRBJ2-7; d_gene: -; CDR3nt: TGTGCCAGCAGTGAATCCGTTTACGAGCAGTACTTC; CDR3aa: CASSESVYEQYF
v_gene: TRBV6-5; j_gene: TRBJ1-2; d_gene: -; CDR3nt: TGTGCCAGCAGAACCCAGGCGGGGGGATTTGGCTACACCTTC; CDR3aa: CASRTQAGGFGYTF
v_gene: TRBV30; j_gene: TRBJ2-5; d_gene: -; CDR3nt: TGTGCCTGGGGGACACGTCTTCAAGAGACCCAGTACTTC; CDR3aa: CAWGTRLQETQYF